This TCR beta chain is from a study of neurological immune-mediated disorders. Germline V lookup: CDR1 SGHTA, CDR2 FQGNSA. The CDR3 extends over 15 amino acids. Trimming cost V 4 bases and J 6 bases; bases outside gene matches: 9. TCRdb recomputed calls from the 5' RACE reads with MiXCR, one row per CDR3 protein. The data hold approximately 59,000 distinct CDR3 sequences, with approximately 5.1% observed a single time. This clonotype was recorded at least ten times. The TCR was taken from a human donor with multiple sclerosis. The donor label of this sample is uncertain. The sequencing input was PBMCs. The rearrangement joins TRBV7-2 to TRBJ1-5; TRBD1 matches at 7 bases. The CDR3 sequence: CASSSSGGLSQPQHF. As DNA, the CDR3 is TGTGCCAGCAGCTCATCAGGGGGGCTAAGTCAGCCCCAGCATTTT.